These T cell receptor beta chains were read from a single sample in a study of blood T cell repertoires in COVID-19. Clones were sequenced by immunoSEQ multiplex PCR, and TCRdb holds only the in-frame ones, with some missing. The data contain over 250,000 clones, roughly 88% of them singletons. The sample taken for sequencing was peripheral blood. The receptors were sampled from a woman aged 70 to 79 with acute or convalescent COVID-19. Each CDR3 is given with its conserved first and last residue. A D gene is named only where the DNA matches it firmly. Size tells how often a clone was seen (once, few, many) or the class of an expanded clone, and some rows leave it out.

size	J	D	V	DNA	CDR3
few	TRBJ2-3	TRBD2	TRBV7-8	TGTGCCAGCAGCTGGAGAAGCGGGGGCTGGGGTACGCAGTATTTT	CASSWRSGGWGTQYF
.	TRBJ2-7	TRBD1	TRBV2	TGTGCCAGTGACAGGGCCTACGAGCAGTACTTC	CASDRAYEQYF
few	TRBJ1-1	.	TRBV10-2	TGCGCCAGCAGTGTCACCGGGGGGCTGAACACTGAAGCTTTCTTT	CASSVTGGLNTEAFF
.	TRBJ2-7	.	TRBV18	TGTGCCAGCTCACTCGGAAGGGGCGAGCAGTACTTC	CASSLGRGEQYF
.	TRBJ2-6	.	TRBV9	TGTGCCAGCAGCGTAGGAGTTGGGGCCAACGTCCTGACTTTC	CASSVGVGANVLTF
.	TRBJ1-5	TRBD1	TRBV3-1/TRBV3-2	TGTGCCAGCAGCCGCCGACAGGGCGCTCAGCCCCAGCATTTT	CASSRRQGAQPQHF
once	TRBJ2-5	.	TRBV3-1/TRBV3-2	TGTGCCAGCAGCCAGGGGCCGGGGGGCGTAGAGACCCAGTACTTC	CASSQGPGGVETQYF
many	TRBJ2-3	TRBD2	TRBV19	TGTGCCAGTAACGCCGGGGGGGCAGATACGCAGTATTTT	CASNAGGADTQYF
.	TRBJ1-1	.	TRBV6-5	TGTGCCGGAGGGGGGGGAACTGAAGCTTTCTTT	CAGGGGTEAFF
once	TRBJ1-2	.	TRBV12-3/TRBV12-4	TGTGCCAGCAGTTTAAGGGGTAACTATGGCTACACCTTC	CASSLRGNYGYTF
.	TRBJ1-4	TRBD1	TRBV9	TGTGCCAGCAGCCCCCGGACAGGGGATGAAAAACTGTTTTTT	CASSPRTGDEKLFF
.	TRBJ1-2	.	TRBV3-1/TRBV3-2	TGTGCCAGCAGCCAAGCGGGGGGTAACTATGGCTACACCTTC	CASSQAGGNYGYTF
.	TRBJ1-5	.	TRBV6-5	TGTGCCAGCACTCAGGGCTGGGAGCCCCAGCATTTT	CASTQGWEPQHF
once	TRBJ2-5	.	TRBV18	TGTGCCAGCTCAGCCCAACGAGGGCAATCACGGGAGACCCAGTACTTC	CASSAQRGQSRETQYF
.	TRBJ2-1	TRBD1	TRBV4-1	TGCGCCAGCAGCCAACATCGACAGGGGGGCCACAATGAGCAGTTCTTC	CASSQHRQGGHNEQFF
once	TRBJ1-3	.	TRBV5-1	TGCGCCAGCAGTCCTTCGGGTGGAAACACCATATATTTT	CASSPSGGNTIYF
.	TRBJ1-6	.	TRBV18	TGTGCCAGCTCAAGGGTCCTCGGGGCCTATAATTCACCCCTCCACTTT	CASSRVLGAYNSPLHF
.	TRBJ1-1	.	TRBV3-1/TRBV3-2	TGTGCCAGCAGCCAAGGGGCGAATCCTCGAAACACTGAAGCTTTCTTT	CASSQGANPRNTEAFF
once	TRBJ2-1	.	TRBV19	TGTGCCAGTATGGGCAGCCTAACCTACAATGAGCAGTTCTTC	CASMGSLTYNEQFF
.	TRBJ2-5	TRBD2	TRBV11-2	TGTGCCAGCAGCTTTAGCGGGGGGTCGGAGACCCAGTACTTC	CASSFSGGSETQYF
once	TRBJ2-4	TRBD1	TRBV5-8	TGTGCCAGCAGCTCGGGACAGAGGGTAGACATTCAGTACTTC	CASSSGQRVDIQYF
.	TRBJ1-2	.	TRBV3-1/TRBV3-2	TGTGCCAGCAGTGAGGGAGGTGCGGGTGCTGGCTACACCTTC	CASSEGGAGAGYTF
.	TRBJ1-1	.	TRBV5-4	TGTGCCAGCAGCTTGTTCGCCGGGACTGGGAAAGCTTTCTTT	CASSLFAGTGKAFF
.	TRBJ2-1	.	TRBV6-5	TGTGCCAGCAGCAACCGGGGTAGCTCCTACAATGAGCAGTTCTTC	CASSNRGSSYNEQFF
.	TRBJ2-3	TRBD2	TRBV4-2	TGTGCCAGCAGCCAAGTGGACCGACTAGCGGACCACACAGATACGCAGTATTTT	CASSQVDRLADHTDTQYF
.	TRBJ2-2	.	TRBV2	TGTGCCAGCAGGCTCGACATCGGGGAGCTGTTTTTT	CASRLDIGELFF
few	TRBJ1-3	.	TRBV2	TGTGCCAGCAGTGAACAAGCAAACACCATATATTTT	CASSEQANTIYF
.	TRBJ1-1	TRBD1	TRBV20-1	TGCAGTGCTAGTAGGCTGGACAGGGTGAAAGGGACTGAAGCTTTCTTT	CSASRLDRVKGTEAFF
.	TRBJ1-6	.	TRBV4-1	TGCGCCAGCAGCCAAGATCTTGGGACATCCTCACCCCTCCACTTT	CASSQDLGTSSPLHF
.	TRBJ1-1	.	TRBV9	TGTGCCAGCAGCGTAGCTGGGGCAGGGGTCTGGAACACTGAAGCTTTCTTT	CASSVAGAGVWNTEAFF
.	TRBJ1-1	.	TRBV18	TGTGCCAGCTCAACAGGCTACGAAGCTTTCTTT	CASSTGYEAFF
.	TRBJ2-5	TRBD1	TRBV6-5	TGTGCCAGCAGTTACTCGGGACAGGGGTACCAAGAGACCCAGTACTTC	CASSYSGQGYQETQYF
.	TRBJ2-1	TRBD2	TRBV19	TGTGCCAGTAGTCGGGGTAGCGGGGGGGGAATTTACAATGAGCAGTTCTTC	CASSRGSGGGIYNEQFF
.	TRBJ2-1	TRBD2	TRBV7-7	TGTGCTAGCAGCCGCGACGGGGGGGCCTACAATGAGCAGTTCTTC	CASSRDGGAYNEQFF
few	TRBJ2-7	.	TRBV10-3	TGTGCCATCAATGTCGAGGGACATAACTACGAGCAGTACTTC	CAINVEGHNYEQYF
.	TRBJ2-5	.	TRBV18	TGTGCCAGCTCTCCCAGACAAAACCAAGAGACCCAGTACTTC	CASSPRQNQETQYF
.	TRBJ2-2	.	TRBV19	TGTGCCAGTAGTATAACAGGGGGGGGCACCGGGGAGCTGTTTTTT	CASSITGGGTGELFF
once	TRBJ2-1	TRBD1	TRBV20-1	TGCAGTGTTGAGGGGGCAGGTGAGCAGTTCTTC	CSVEGAGEQFF
.	TRBJ1-1	.	TRBV19	TGTGCCAGTAGTAGCAGGGGGAACACTGAAGCTTTCTTT	CASSSRGNTEAFF
once	TRBJ2-7	.	TRBV19	TGTGCCAGTAGTAGGGACTTCGGGGAGAACTCCTACGAGCAGTACTTC	CASSRDFGENSYEQYF
.	TRBJ2-2	.	TRBV6-1	TGTGCCAGCAGACGACAGGAGACAAACACCGGGGAGCTGTTTTTT	CASRRQETNTGELFF
.	TRBJ2-3	TRBD1	TRBV27	TGTGCCAGCAGTCACCGGACAGGGTACACAGATACGCAGTATTTT	CASSHRTGYTDTQYF
.	TRBJ1-5	TRBD1	TRBV2	TGTGCCACCAAGCCAGGGACAGGGAGGGGTCAGCCCCAGCATTTT	CATKPGTGRGQPQHF
.	TRBJ2-1	TRBD2	TRBV7-3	TGTGCCAGCAGCTCTCGACTAGCCCATTACAATGAGCAGTTCTTC	CASSSRLAHYNEQFF
.	TRBJ2-3	.	TRBV7-3	TGTGCCAGCAGTACCGGACAGTCCGGTGATACGCAGTATTTT	CASSTGQSGDTQYF
.	TRBJ1-1	TRBD1	TRBV7-2	TGTGCCAGCAGCACACTGGGGACAGGGAAGAACACTGAAGCTTTCTTT	CASSTLGTGKNTEAFF
.	TRBJ2-7	.	TRBV6-6	TGTGCCAGCAACCAGGGATCTTACGAGCAGTACTTC	CASNQGSYEQYF
.	TRBJ1-5	.	TRBV2	TGTGCCAGCAGGGACGGGAATAGCAATCAGCCCCAGCATTTT	CASRDGNSNQPQHF
.	TRBJ1-5	.	TRBV7-8	TGTGCCAGCAGCTTCGGGCAGGGCAGCAATCAGCCCCAGCATTTT	CASSFGQGSNQPQHF
.	TRBJ2-1	TRBD2	TRBV7-3	TGTGCCAGCAGCTTGTCTAGCGGGGGGGCCCATGAGCAGTTCTTC	CASSLSSGGAHEQFF
.	TRBJ1-3	.	TRBV2	TGTGCCAGCAGTGAAAGACAGTCGCTAATCTCTGGAAACACCATATATTTT	CASSERQSLISGNTIYF
.	TRBJ2-3	TRBD1	TRBV5-1	TGCGCCAGCAGCTGGAGGGGGACAGGGGATTCAGATACGCAGTATTTT	CASSWRGTGDSDTQYF
.	TRBJ2-2	.	TRBV5-4	TGTGCCAGCAGCTGGGGAGGGGGGTCGACCGGGGAGCTGTTTTTT	CASSWGGGSTGELFF
.	TRBJ2-1	TRBD1	TRBV18	TGTGCCAGCTCACTCCAGGGGGCCGATCCCAATGAGCAGTTCTTC	CASSLQGADPNEQFF